What follows are 20 T cell receptor beta chains derived from one specimen sequenced in a study of T cells in Graves' hyperthyroidism and ophthalmopathy. TCR beta CDR3 region amplification was performed from RNA transcripts. The TCR CDR3 was amplified in a first-round RT-PCR using the HTBI primer set. A single record per CDR3 protein comes from TCRdb applying MiXCR to the multiplex PCR reads. The table lists about 560,000 distinct CDR3 sequences, less than 15% of them singletons. Sequenced: blood. These receptors were obtained from a middle-aged woman with Graves' hyperthyroidism.

This CDR3 is CASSRDRGFVGELFF. Here the CDR3 DNA reads TGTGCCAGCAGTCGGGACAGGGGGTTCGTCGGGGAGCTGTTTTTT. J is TRBJ2-2 and V is TRBV27; the match to TRBD1 covers 11 bases. This CDR3 spans 15 amino acids. Trimming at V came to 5 bases and at J to 7 bases, leaving 6 bases not matched to a gene. Germline V gene lookup returns CDR1 MNHEY and CDR2 SMNVEV (reference sequence).

Worth noting for this clonotype: A read error may explain this, as a much larger clone is one base away. CDR3 nucleotide sequence: TGTGCCATCGGGGACTCACGCTCAACCGGGGGGCTGTTTTTT. This codes for CAIGDSRSTGGLFF. This chain uses TRBV10-3 with TRBJ2-2; D is possibly TRBD2 (6 bases). Germline values: CDR1 ENHRY, CDR2 SYGVKD. The CDR3 consists of 14 residues.

This clonotype was observed a few times. The chain is built from TRBV6-6 and TRBJ2-7; TRBD2 matches at 11 bases. V shed 2 bases and J 5 bases; nucleotides not matched to a gene: 5. The CDR3 is 15 amino acids. Per the germline V gene, CDR1 is MNHNY and CDR2 is SVGAGI (reference sequence). As DNA, the CDR3 is TGTGCCAGCAGTTACACTAGCGGGAGTGCAGACGAGCAGTACTTC. Protein: CASSYTSGSADEQYF.

This clonotype occurred many times. The chain has TRBV3-1 and TRBJ2-7, with D hard to call. Germline assignment: CDR1 LGHDT and CDR2 YNNKEL (reference sequence). Trimming pared 0 bases from V and 4 bases from J, leaving 16 bases between. The CDR3 consists of 16 residues. The DNA of the CDR3 is TGTGCCAGCAGCCAAGATCTTAGGACCAGACCTTACGAGCAGTACTTC. Translating it yields CASSQDLRTRPYEQYF.

This chain links TRBV12-3 or TRBV12-4 with TRBJ1-5; D unclear. CDR3 length equals 13 residues. Trimming stripped 8 bases from V and 5 bases from J, with 13 bases between. The DNA for the CDR3 is TGTGCCAGCCAAGCCGGTGTTTATCAGCCCCAGCATTTT. Its translation: CASQAGVYQPQHF.

This clonotype was found a few times. The chain couples TRBV30 to TRBJ2-3, with 7 bases identical to TRBD2. Germline V lookup: CDR1 GTSNPN, CDR2 SVGIG (reference sequence). V shed 0 bases, J shed 4 bases, and the junction held 4 bases outside the gene matches. The CDR3 runs to 14 residues. The DNA for the CDR3 is TGTGCCTGGAGTGTTGGCGGGAGTTCAGATACGCAGTATTTT. Protein product: CAWSVGGSSDTQYF.

This clonotype was found many times. The chain links TRBV28 to TRBJ2-1, with 12 bases fitting TRBD2. V shed 4 bases and J 6 bases; nucleotides not matched to a gene: 1. This CDR3 comprises 14 residues. Looked up from germline, CDR1 is MDHEN and CDR2 is SYDVKM. The CDR3 coding sequence is TGTGCCAGCAGTTCTAGCGGGAGGGCCAATGAGCAGTTCTTC. Its protein is CASSSSGRANEQFF.

There are many counts of this clonotype. This chain links TRBV5-1 with TRBJ2-6; D tentatively fits TRBD1 or TRBD2 (5 bases each). This CDR3 is built from 14 residues. Trimming took off 4 bases at V and 12 bases at J, with 17 bases between the two ends. CDR1 and CDR2 (germline): SGHRS, YFSETQ. CDR3 nucleotides: TGCGCCAGCAGCAAATGGGACGGTCATCCCGTCCTGACTTTC. This sequence encodes CASSKWDGHPVLTF.

This clonotype was detected many times. V gene TRBV7-9 combines with J gene TRBJ2-3; D gene ambiguous. Germline values: CDR1 SEHNR, CDR2 FQNEAQ (reference sequence). V was shortened by 1 base and J by 6 bases, with 11 bases between the two germline ends. This CDR3 contains 14 residues. CDR3 DNA sequence: TGTGCCAGCAGCTTAGTGGTGCATGGGGATACGCAGTATTTT. Translated: CASSLVVHGDTQYF.

This clonotype was recorded at least ten times. CDR3 coding DNA: TGCAGTGCTCCTACGGACACCGGGGAGCTGTTTTTT. Translation gives CSAPTDTGELFF. The rearrangement links TRBV20-1 to TRBJ2-2; D not certain. Germline values: CDR1 DFQATT, CDR2 SNEGSKA (reference sequence). The CDR3 is made up of 12 amino acids. V lost 5 bases and J 3 bases, leaving 7 bases between the germline ends.

Ten or more counts support this clonotype. The rearrangement uses TRBV7-2 and TRBJ1-2, with TRBD1 as a possible D gene (5 bases). The CDR3 has 12 residues. The V end lost 4 bases, the J end lost 2 bases, and 5 bases lay between the germline ends. CDR1 is SGHTA, CDR2 FQGNSA, per germline. CDR3 residues: CASSWDNYGYTF. The CDR3 nucleotides read TGTGCCAGCAGCTGGGACAACTATGGCTACACCTTC.

The sample holds one count of this clonotype. The chain joins TRBV7-9 to TRBJ2-5; 9 bases line up with TRBD1. CDR3 size: 15 residues. Germline-derived CDR1 and CDR2 are SEHNR and FQNEAQ (reference sequence). V trimming: 4 bases; J trimming: 6 bases; junction bases outside the gene matches: 9. CDR3 DNA sequence: TGTGCCAGCAGCTCAACACAGGGGGCGGTGAAGACCCAGTACTTC. Translation: CASSSTQGAVKTQYF.

This rearrangement joins TRBV7-9 to TRBJ1-2, with D perhaps matching TRBD1 (5 bases). Trimming removed 4 bases at V and 0 bases at J, with 12 bases between. Looked up from germline, CDR1 is SEHNR and CDR2 is FQNEAQ (reference sequence). The CDR3 spans 15 residues. CDR3 DNA: TGTGCCAGCAGCTCACCGCGACAGACTAACTATGGCTACACCTTC. Its translation is CASSSPRQTNYGYTF.

V is TRBV6-1 and J is TRBJ2-4; D gene ambiguous. The CDR3 has 10 residues. Germline V gene data show CDR1 as MNHNS and CDR2 as SASEGT. With 8 bases removed from V and 5 bases from J, the gap between germline ends came to 4 bases. Here the CDR3 reads CASGENIQYF. For the CDR3, the DNA is TGTGCCAGCGGAGAAAACATTCAGTACTTC.

This clonotype was counted at least ten times. The rearrangement uses TRBV27 and TRBJ1-5, with D hard to call. Trimming shortened V by 1 base and J by 0 bases, and 7 bases separated the two germline ends. The CDR3 has 15 amino acids. Germline CDR1 and CDR2: MNHEY and SMNVEV (reference sequence). The chain's CDR3 is CASSLYPYSNQPQHF. The CDR3 DNA is TGTGCCAGCAGTTTATATCCATATAGCAATCAGCCCCAGCATTTT.

This clonotype was counted ten times or more. The chain employs TRBV28 and TRBJ1-5; D is unresolved. The CDR3 spans 16 residues. V was clipped by 2 bases and J by 0 bases, with 11 bases between them. Germline CDR1 is MDHEN and CDR2 is SYDVKM. The CDR3 nucleotides read TGTGCCAGCAGTTTAAAGCGCCGGCTTAGCAATCAGCCCCAGCATTTT. It codes for CASSLKRRLSNQPQHF.

Ten or more counts support this clonotype. The J gene is TRBJ1-2, the V gene TRBV20-1; a possible D gene is TRBD1 (5 bases). CDR3 length: 13 amino acids. V was shortened by 5 bases and J by 5 bases, with 15 bases between the two germline ends. CDR1 DFQATT and CDR2 SNEGSKA come from the germline V gene (reference sequence). CDR3 in DNA: TGCAGTGCTCCAGAGAGGGGAGGATATGGCTACACCTTC. Translating gives CSAPERGGYGYTF.

The chain recombines TRBV12-3 or TRBV12-4 with TRBJ2-5, with 9 bases matching TRBD1. Germline trimming cut 5 bases from V and 4 bases from J; bases unmatched to any gene: 8. This CDR3 is built from 15 residues. The CDR3 sequence is CASSTGTGTGETQYF. CDR3 DNA sequence: TGTGCCAGCAGTACCGGGACAGGGACAGGAGAGACCCAGTACTTC.

The chain is built from TRBV6-5 and TRBJ2-5, with 8 nucleotides matching TRBD1. V lost 0 bases and J lost 5; bases outside the gene matches: 5. CDR3 length: 15 residues. CDR1 and CDR2 from the germline V gene are MNHEY and SVGAGI. The CDR3 loop reads CASSYSSGGYETQYF. As DNA, the CDR3 is TGTGCCAGCAGTTACTCTTCAGGGGGCTATGAGACCCAGTACTTC.

This clonotype was observed a handful of times. This chain uses TRBV27 with TRBJ2-7; D possibly corresponds to TRBD2 (6 bases). The CDR3 length is 14 residues. V was trimmed by 5 bases and J by 4 bases, leaving 15 bases between them. The V gene's germline CDR1 is MNHEY and CDR2 SMNVEV (reference sequence). CDR3 sequence: CASSARDSRYEQYF. CDR3 coding DNA: TGTGCCAGCAGTGCTCGGGACTCGAGATACGAGCAGTACTTC.